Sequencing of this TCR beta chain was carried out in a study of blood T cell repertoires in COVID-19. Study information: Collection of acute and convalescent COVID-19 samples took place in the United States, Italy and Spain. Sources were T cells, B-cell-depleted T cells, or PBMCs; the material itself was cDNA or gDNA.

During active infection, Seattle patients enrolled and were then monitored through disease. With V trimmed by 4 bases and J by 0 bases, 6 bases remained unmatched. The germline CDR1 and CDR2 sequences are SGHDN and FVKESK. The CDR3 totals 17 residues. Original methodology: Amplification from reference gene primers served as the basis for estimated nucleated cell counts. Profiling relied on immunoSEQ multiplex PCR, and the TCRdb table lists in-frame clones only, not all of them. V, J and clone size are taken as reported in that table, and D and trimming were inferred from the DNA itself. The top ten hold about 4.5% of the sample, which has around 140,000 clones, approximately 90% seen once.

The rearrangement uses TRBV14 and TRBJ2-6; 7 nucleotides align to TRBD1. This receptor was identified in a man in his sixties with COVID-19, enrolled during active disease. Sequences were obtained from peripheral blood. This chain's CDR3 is CASSPRDSLSGANVLTF. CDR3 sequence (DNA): TGTGCCAGCAGCCCTCGGGACAGCCTCTCTGGGGCCAACGTCCTGACTTTC.